The rows below give T cell receptor beta chains drawn from one sample of a study of blood T cells in healthy people across ages. TCRdb re-analysed the 5' RACE reads in MiXCR, keeping a single row per CDR3 protein. The table lists about 1.1 million distinct CDR3 sequences, about two fifths of them singletons, with 10% to 15% in the top ten. Sequencing was done on a sample of blood. The origin of the receptors is a man aged 18 to 29 in good health. Both conserved end residues are part of each CDR3. The D gene is left open where the match is weak. A clone size is listed for some rows: how often the clone was seen (once, few, many), or a class if it is expanded.

CDR3 DNA: TGCGCCAGCAGCCACCGACGGGAGCCTAATGAAAAACTGTTTTTT
CDR3 protein: CASSHRREPNEKLFF
V gene: TRBV4-3
D gene: .
clone size: .
CDR3 length: 15
J gene: TRBJ1-4

CDR3 DNA: TGTGCCAGCAGGCCCACAGGGCATCTGCTATCCACGGAATACAATGAGCAGTTCTTC
CDR3 protein: CASRPTGHLLSTEYNEQFF
V gene: TRBV12-3/TRBV12-4
D gene: .
clone size: .
CDR3 length: 19
J gene: TRBJ2-1

CDR3 DNA: TGTGCCAGCAGCTTATCCCTTAACCTTGAAGCTTTCTTT
CDR3 protein: CASSLSLNLEAFF
V gene: TRBV7-2
D gene: .
clone size: .
CDR3 length: 13
J gene: TRBJ1-1

CDR3 DNA: TGTGCCAGCAGTTCCGCGCGGGGGGCGTACAATGAGCAGTTCTTC
CDR3 protein: CASSSARGAYNEQFF
V gene: TRBV27
D gene: TRBD2
clone size: .
CDR3 length: 15
J gene: TRBJ2-1

CDR3 DNA: TGCGCCAGCAGCCCGATCGAGGGGGGCCCTTACAATGAGCAGTTCTTC
CDR3 protein: CASSPIEGGPYNEQFF
V gene: TRBV4-1
D gene: .
clone size: .
CDR3 length: 16
J gene: TRBJ2-1

CDR3 DNA: TGTGCCAGCAGCCGATGGGCTAGCGGGGCCACCGGGGAGCTGTTTTTT
CDR3 protein: CASSRWASGATGELFF
V gene: TRBV7-2
D gene: TRBD2
clone size: .
CDR3 length: 16
J gene: TRBJ2-2

CDR3 DNA: TGTGCCAGCAGCTTTAGCGGGGGGGCGTGGGACAATGAGCAGTTCTTC
CDR3 protein: CASSFSGGAWDNEQFF
V gene: TRBV27
D gene: TRBD2
clone size: .
CDR3 length: 16
J gene: TRBJ2-1

CDR3 DNA: TGTGCCAGCAGTCCCTCTGGACGCTATGGCTACACCTTC
CDR3 protein: CASSPSGRYGYTF
V gene: TRBV27
D gene: .
clone size: .
CDR3 length: 13
J gene: TRBJ1-2

CDR3 DNA: TGTGCCAGCAGCCAAGGAGAGACCCAGTTCTTC
CDR3 protein: CASSQGETQFF
V gene: TRBV14
D gene: .
clone size: .
CDR3 length: 11
J gene: TRBJ2-1

CDR3 DNA: TGTGCCATCAGTGAGTCCCGGGGGACTCCCGCAGATACGCAGTATTTT
CDR3 protein: CAISESRGTPADTQYF
V gene: TRBV10-3
D gene: .
clone size: .
CDR3 length: 16
J gene: TRBJ2-3

CDR3 DNA: TGTGCCACCAGTGCGACAGATCGGACTAATCAGCCCCAGCATTTT
CDR3 protein: CATSATDRTNQPQHF
V gene: TRBV24-1
D gene: .
clone size: once
CDR3 length: 15
J gene: TRBJ1-5

CDR3 DNA: TGCAGTGCTATTCCCCCCCAGGGGGCGCAGGCTGAAGCTTTCTTT
CDR3 protein: CSAIPPQGAQAEAFF
V gene: TRBV20-1
D gene: TRBD1
clone size: .
CDR3 length: 15
J gene: TRBJ1-1

CDR3 DNA: TGTGCCAGCACCTCCCGACACGGGAACACTGAAGCTTTCTTT
CDR3 protein: CASTSRHGNTEAFF
V gene: TRBV7-8
D gene: .
clone size: .
CDR3 length: 14
J gene: TRBJ1-1

CDR3 DNA: TGTGCCAGCAGTGACCCCGGGATAGTTGGTGATACGCAGTATTTT
CDR3 protein: CASSDPGIVGDTQYF
V gene: TRBV3-1
D gene: .
clone size: few
CDR3 length: 15
J gene: TRBJ2-3

CDR3 DNA: TGCAGCGTTGGGTGGAGGGGGCTTAGAGAGACCCAGTACTTC
CDR3 protein: CSVGWRGLRETQYF
V gene: TRBV29-1
D gene: .
clone size: .
CDR3 length: 14
J gene: TRBJ2-5

CDR3 DNA: TGCGCCAGCAGCCAAGATCATAATGGAGAAAAACTGTTTTTT
CDR3 protein: CASSQDHNGEKLFF
V gene: TRBV4-1
D gene: .
clone size: .
CDR3 length: 14
J gene: TRBJ1-4

CDR3 DNA: TGTGCCAGCAGCCCCAAGGGGACCGTCCTCAATGAGCAGTTCTTC
CDR3 protein: CASSPKGTVLNEQFF
V gene: TRBV7-3
D gene: .
clone size: few
CDR3 length: 15
J gene: TRBJ2-1

CDR3 DNA: TGCAGCGTTGTGGGCAGGGTTGCGGGAAAGACCCAGTACTTC
CDR3 protein: CSVVGRVAGKTQYF
V gene: TRBV29-1
D gene: .
clone size: few
CDR3 length: 14
J gene: TRBJ2-5

CDR3 DNA: TGCGCCAGCAGCTTGGCCAAGGGACAGGACAGCTACAATGAGCAGTTCTTC
CDR3 protein: CASSLAKGQDSYNEQFF
V gene: TRBV5-1
D gene: TRBD1
clone size: .
CDR3 length: 17
J gene: TRBJ2-1

CDR3 DNA: TGTGCCAGCAGCTCCACGGGACGCGAGCAGTACTTC
CDR3 protein: CASSSTGREQYF
V gene: TRBV6-5
D gene: .
clone size: .
CDR3 length: 12
J gene: TRBJ2-7

CDR3 DNA: TGCGCCAGCAGCCAAGACATTGGGGGGGCTGGTGAAAAACTGTTTTTT
CDR3 protein: CASSQDIGGAGEKLFF
V gene: TRBV4-3
D gene: .
clone size: .
CDR3 length: 16
J gene: TRBJ1-4

CDR3 DNA: TGTGCCAGCAGGGGTTTAAGCGCGCAGTTCTTC
CDR3 protein: CASRGLSAQFF
V gene: TRBV5-6
D gene: .
clone size: few
CDR3 length: 11
J gene: TRBJ2-1

CDR3 DNA: TGCAGTGCGAGGGGTATCTTGGGCAATGAGCAGTTCTTC
CDR3 protein: CSARGILGNEQFF
V gene: TRBV20-1
D gene: .
clone size: .
CDR3 length: 13
J gene: TRBJ2-1

CDR3 DNA: TGTGCCAGCAGCCAAGTACTAGCGGAGGGGACCTACGAGCAGTACTTC
CDR3 protein: CASSQVLAEGTYEQYF
V gene: TRBV4-2
D gene: TRBD2
clone size: .
CDR3 length: 16
J gene: TRBJ2-7

CDR3 DNA: TGCAGTGCTAGCCCTAGCTCCTACAATGAGCAGTACTTC
CDR3 protein: CSASPSSYNEQYF
V gene: TRBV20-1
D gene: .
clone size: once
CDR3 length: 13
J gene: TRBJ2-7

CDR3 DNA: TGCAGTGCTCTCGACAGGGGGCGGGAAGAAAAACTGTTTTTT
CDR3 protein: CSALDRGREEKLFF
V gene: TRBV20-1
D gene: TRBD1
clone size: .
CDR3 length: 14
J gene: TRBJ1-4

CDR3 DNA: TGTGCCAGCAGCGGACAGGGGAAAAGTGAGCAGTACTTC
CDR3 protein: CASSGQGKSEQYF
V gene: TRBV9
D gene: TRBD1
clone size: few
CDR3 length: 13
J gene: TRBJ2-7

CDR3 DNA: TGTGCCAGCAGTGACCAGTCAGCGACCTACAATGAGCAGTTCTTC
CDR3 protein: CASSDQSATYNEQFF
V gene: TRBV9
D gene: .
clone size: .
CDR3 length: 15
J gene: TRBJ2-1

CDR3 DNA: TGCAGTGCTACTCATAGAGATACGCAGTATTTT
CDR3 protein: CSATHRDTQYF
V gene: TRBV20-1
D gene: .
clone size: .
CDR3 length: 11
J gene: TRBJ2-3

CDR3 DNA: TGTGCCATCAGTGATGAATGGATGAACACTGAAGCTTTCTTT
CDR3 protein: CAISDEWMNTEAFF
V gene: TRBV10-3
D gene: .
clone size: .
CDR3 length: 14
J gene: TRBJ1-1

CDR3 DNA: TGTGCCAGCATCTCGACAGACCGGAACACTGAAGCTTTCTTT
CDR3 protein: CASISTDRNTEAFF
V gene: TRBV6-6
D gene: .
clone size: few
CDR3 length: 14
J gene: TRBJ1-1

CDR3 DNA: TGCGCCAGCAGCCAAGAGGCCAGCATCTATGGCTACACCTTC
CDR3 protein: CASSQEASIYGYTF
V gene: TRBV4-1
D gene: .
clone size: .
CDR3 length: 14
J gene: TRBJ1-2

CDR3 DNA: TGCAGTACCTGGACGAACTCTGGGGCCAACGTCCTGACTTTC
CDR3 protein: CSTWTNSGANVLTF
V gene: TRBV20-1
D gene: .
clone size: few
CDR3 length: 14
J gene: TRBJ2-6

CDR3 DNA: TGTGCCAGCAGCTACGATACTAGACACAATGAGCAGTACTTC
CDR3 protein: CASSYDTRHNEQYF
V gene: TRBV12-3/TRBV12-4
D gene: .
clone size: .
CDR3 length: 14
J gene: TRBJ2-5

CDR3 DNA: TGTGCCAGCAGCCCAAGTCCATTTCTCGAGCAGTACTTC
CDR3 protein: CASSPSPFLEQYF
V gene: TRBV27
D gene: .
clone size: .
CDR3 length: 13
J gene: TRBJ2-7

CDR3 DNA: TGTGCCAGCAGCCAAGGGGGAGGGGAAGAGACCCAGTACTTC
CDR3 protein: CASSQGGGEETQYF
V gene: TRBV4-2
D gene: TRBD2
clone size: .
CDR3 length: 14
J gene: TRBJ2-5

CDR3 DNA: TGTGCCAGCAGCTTACAACAGGGATACAATGAGCAGTTCTTC
CDR3 protein: CASSLQQGYNEQFF
V gene: TRBV7-3
D gene: .
clone size: many
CDR3 length: 14
J gene: TRBJ2-1

CDR3 DNA: TGTGCCATCAGTGCTAAAGGGGCGTTTGGAAACACCATATATTTT
CDR3 protein: CAISAKGAFGNTIYF
V gene: TRBV10-3
D gene: .
clone size: .
CDR3 length: 15
J gene: TRBJ1-3

CDR3 DNA: TGTGCCAGCAGCCACGACCGGGACAGAAGCACAGATACGCAGTATTTT
CDR3 protein: CASSHDRDRSTDTQYF
V gene: TRBV7-9
D gene: TRBD1
clone size: .
CDR3 length: 16
J gene: TRBJ2-3

CDR3 DNA: TGTGCCAGCAGCAAAGTCGGCAGGGACGCCGACGAGCAGTTCTTC
CDR3 protein: CASSKVGRDADEQFF
V gene: TRBV7-2
D gene: .
clone size: once
CDR3 length: 15
J gene: TRBJ2-1

CDR3 DNA: TGTGCCAGCACGGCAGGGGGCTCTGGAAACACCATATATTTT
CDR3 protein: CASTAGGSGNTIYF
V gene: TRBV25-1
D gene: TRBD1
clone size: once
CDR3 length: 14
J gene: TRBJ1-3

CDR3 DNA: TGTGCCAGCGGTTTGGGGACAGGGGTCACAGATACGCAGTATTTT
CDR3 protein: CASGLGTGVTDTQYF
V gene: TRBV9
D gene: TRBD1
clone size: few
CDR3 length: 15
J gene: TRBJ2-3

CDR3 DNA: TGCAGTGCTAGGAATCCGACTAGCCCCCAAGAGACCCAGTACTTC
CDR3 protein: CSARNPTSPQETQYF
V gene: TRBV20-1
D gene: TRBD2
clone size: .
CDR3 length: 15
J gene: TRBJ2-5

CDR3 DNA: TGTGCCAGCAGTTCGGATCCCGGGACGGAGGAATATCGCAATCAGCCCCAGCATTTT
CDR3 protein: CASSSDPGTEEYRNQPQHF
V gene: TRBV12-3/TRBV12-4
D gene: .
clone size: once
CDR3 length: 19
J gene: TRBJ1-5

CDR3 DNA: TGTGCCAGCAGTTACTCGAAAGGGCTAGCGGCGACCAATGAGCAGTTCTTC
CDR3 protein: CASSYSKGLAATNEQFF
V gene: TRBV6-2/TRBV6-3
D gene: TRBD2
clone size: .
CDR3 length: 17
J gene: TRBJ2-1